This entry concerns a single T cell receptor (beta chain). What it binds is not known. Produced via immunoSEQ multiplex PCR; TCRdb's table is partial and in-frame only. The sample consists of under 150,000 clones, around 87% of them appearing once. This record comes from a study of cytomegalovirus exposure and HLA in healthy donors. In the study overall: Later analysis reported that the 120 validation repertoires shared the platform of the roughly 700 first-cohort repertoires. Study-wide points: Listed as cytomegalovirus-associated were 170 or so TCR beta chains. High sensitivity and specificity were reportedly achieved when the classifier diagnosed cytomegalovirus status. CMV antigen specificity was confirmed in vitro for a few CMV-associated chains.

The germline CDR1 and CDR2 sequences are MNHEY and SVGAGI. The CDR3 totals 15 residues. Between the trimmed V and J ends, which lost 5 bases and 0 bases, there was a span of 11 bases. The sample consisted of PBMCs. The receptor was isolated from a man aged 18 to 30 in good health and CMV-seropositive. The chain joins TRBV6-5 to TRBJ1-5; tentatively, D is TRBD1 (5 bases). This CDR3 reads CASSPWGDSNQPQHF. The CDR3, as DNA: TGTGCCAGCAGTCCCTGGGGGGATAGCAATCAGCCCCAGCATTTT.